Presented here are 30 T cell receptor beta chains from one specimen sequenced in a study of shared clonotypes between healthy human individuals. Generated by immunoSEQ multiplex PCR, the TCRdb table keeps only in-frame clones and is missing some. The data contain 1 million to 1.3 million clones, around three quarters of them singletons. The sequenced sample consisted of memory CD4+ T cells from PBMCs. Subset given: CD45RA-negative fraction. Source of these receptors: a man aged 18 to 30 in good health. Some clones in this sample may be carry-over from other donors' samples.

The V and J genes are TRBV27 and TRBJ1-5, with 8 bases lining up with TRBD1. With 6 bases clipped from V and 0 bases from J, the junction kept 7 bases outside the gene matches. There are 16 residues in the CDR3. Germline lookup yields CDR1 MNHEY and CDR2 SMNVEV (reference sequence). CDR3 bases: TGTGCCAGCAGGCGGACAGGGAGTTATAGCAATCAGCCCCAGCATTTT. Protein product: CASRRTGSYSNQPQHF.

The chain links TRBV4-3 to TRBJ2-7; either TRBD1 or TRBD2 may supply D (6 bases each). This CDR3 is built from 15 residues. Trimming removed 4 bases from V and 7 bases from J, with 20 bases in between. Looked up from germline, CDR1 is LGHNA and CDR2 is YSLEER. The CDR3 sequence is CASSLQLAGTGEQYF. Written as DNA, the CDR3 is TGCGCCAGCAGCCTCCAACTGGCGGGAACAGGGGAGCAGTACTTC.

This chain connects TRBV7-9 to TRBJ2-3; D might be TRBD1 (5 bases). Germline-derived CDR1 and CDR2 are SEHNR and FQNEAQ (reference sequence). The CDR3 is made up of 15 amino acids. V lost 1 base, J lost 4 bases, and 12 bases lay in between. CDR3 region: CASSLDGQGADTQYF. The CDR3 DNA reads as TGTGCCAGCAGCTTAGACGGACAAGGGGCAGATACGCAGTATTTT.

V and J are TRBV6-5 and TRBJ2-7; the D gene is possibly TRBD2 (5 bases). V lost 2 bases to trimming and J lost 2 bases, with 10 bases between them. Germline values: CDR1 MNHEY, CDR2 SVGAGI. CDR3 length: 14 amino acids. The DNA for the CDR3 is TGTGCCAGCAGTTACAAGGACTCCACCTACGAGCAGTACTTC. Translating gives CASSYKDSTYEQYF.

The V and J genes are TRBV7-9 and TRBJ2-5, with 7 bases lining up with TRBD1. CDR3 length equals 15 residues. Germline-derived CDR1 and CDR2 are SEHNR and FQNEAQ (reference sequence). Trimming took 4 bases from V and 1 from J; bases not matched to a gene: 6. The CDR3 loop reads CASSSEGALQETQYF. In DNA form, the CDR3 reads TGTGCCAGCAGCTCCGAGGGGGCCCTCCAAGAGACCCAGTACTTC.

This chain links TRBV19 with TRBJ2-3, with TRBD1 as a possible D gene (6 bases). The CDR3 covers 13 residues. The V end was cut by 6 bases, the J end by 8 bases, with 15 bases between. CDR1 and CDR2 from the germline V gene are LNHDA and SQIVND (reference sequence). The CDR3 loop is CASSQQGWGTQYF. CDR3 sequence (DNA): TGTGCCAGTAGCCAACAGGGATGGGGTACGCAGTATTTT.

The V call is TRBV5-8, the J call TRBJ1-5; tentative D call: TRBD1 (5 bases). This CDR3 is built from 17 residues. Trimming took off 4 bases at V and 3 bases at J, with 20 bases between the two ends. Looked up from germline, CDR1 is SGHTS and CDR2 is YDEGEE. CDR3 residues: CASSPRIGEGHNQPQHF. The CDR3 coding sequence is TGTGCCAGCAGCCCGAGAATTGGGGAGGGGCACAATCAGCCCCAGCATTTT.

This chain joins TRBV7-3 and TRBJ2-3; D unclear. Germline V CDR1 and CDR2: SGHTA, FQGTGA. V lost 3 bases and J lost 6, with 10 bases in between. This CDR3 has 13 amino acids. The DNA of the CDR3 is TGTGCCAGCAGCTTCAGCCCAAGGGATACGCAGTATTTT. It is translated as CASSFSPRDTQYF.

In DNA form, the CDR3 reads TGTGCCAGCAGTAAAAGGGATCAGCCCCAGCATTTT. Translation: CASSKRDQPQHF. This chain connects TRBV6-1 to TRBJ1-5, with no clear D. The germline V gene encodes CDR1 MNHNS and CDR2 SASEGT. The V gene lost 5 bases and the J gene lost 5 bases, with 7 bases spanning the gap. There are 12 residues in the CDR3.

CDR3 loop: CASSFVVRDSLPDTQYF. The CDR3 DNA reads TGTGCCAGCAGTTTTGTGGTTCGGGACAGCCTACCAGATACGCAGTATTTT. This chain links TRBV5-4 with TRBJ2-3; TRBD1 matches 7 bases. V gave up 5 bases and J gave up 4 bases; unmatched junction bases: 16. The V gene's germline CDR1 is SGHNT and CDR2 YYREEE (reference sequence). This CDR3 region has 17 residues.

This sequence joins TRBV7-2 and TRBJ1-3, with 11 bases matching TRBD1. With V trimmed by 1 base and J by 4 bases, 6 bases remained unmatched. The CDR3 runs to 17 residues. CDR1 and CDR2 (germline): SGHTA, FQGNSA. CDR3 in amino acids: CASSLVGTGGNGNTIYF. The CDR3 DNA reads TGTGCCAGCAGCTTAGTTGGGACAGGGGGTAACGGAAACACCATATATTTT.

The J gene is TRBJ1-1, the V gene TRBV30, with D possibly matching TRBD1 (5 bases). There are 13 residues in the CDR3. V dropped 0 bases and J dropped 11 bases, with 16 bases sitting between them. From germline, CDR1 is GTSNPN and CDR2 SVGIG (reference sequence). The CDR3 bases are TGTGCCTGGAGTGTAGGGCAGGGTCCGAGGGCTTTCTTT. Translation gives CAWSVGQGPRAFF.

This clone was picked up one time. The chain links TRBV6-5 to TRBJ2-5; 7 bases line up with TRBD2. From germline, CDR1 is MNHEY and CDR2 SVGAGI. J was trimmed by 1 base and V by 0 bases; bases with no gene match: 5. The CDR3 runs to 16 residues. Here the CDR3 DNA reads TGTGCCAGCAGTTACTCACCACTAGCGTTCCAAGAGACCCAGTACTTC. Residues: CASSYSPLAFQETQYF.

This chain connects TRBV5-5 to TRBJ2-3, with TRBD1 as a possible D gene (6 bases). V lost 4 bases to trimming and J lost 4 bases, with 13 bases between them. Per the germline V gene, CDR1 is SGHKS and CDR2 is YYEKEE (reference sequence). This CDR3 is 14 amino acids long. The CDR3 is CASSHVGAADTQYF. The CDR3 nucleotides read TGTGCCAGCAGCCACGTGGGGGCGGCAGATACGCAGTATTTT.

The chain recombines TRBV5-1 with TRBJ2-5, with D uncertain. V was cut by 0 bases and J by 5 bases, with 14 bases left in between. CDR1 SGHRS and CDR2 YFSETQ come from the germline V gene. The CDR3 spans 15 residues. CDR3 residues: CASSLALAQKETQYF. The CDR3 DNA follows: TGCGCCAGCAGCTTGGCCCTGGCCCAGAAGGAGACCCAGTACTTC.

The rearrangement uses TRBV2 and TRBJ2-5, with 13 bases fitting TRBD2. Trimming took 6 bases from V and 7 from J; bases not matched to a gene: 17. The CDR3 has 18 residues. Germline V gene sequence: CDR1 SNHLY, CDR2 FYNNEI. CDR3 DNA sequence: TGTGCCAGCAGAGGAGTAGGGACTAGCGGGACCACTGTGGGGACCCAGTACTTC. This encodes CASRGVGTSGTTVGTQYF.

This chain joins TRBV18 and TRBJ2-5, with 8 bases fitting TRBD2. With 3 bases clipped from V and 5 bases from J, the junction kept 5 bases outside the gene matches. The length of the CDR3 is 14 residues. The germline V gene has CDR1 KGHSH and CDR2 LQKENI. The CDR3 bases are TGTGCCAGCTCACCCGCGGGGACTAGGGAGACCCAGTACTTC. Protein: CASSPAGTRETQYF.

The chain joins TRBV5-1 to TRBJ2-3, with 15 bases aligning to TRBD2. The CDR3 contains 16 residues. The germline V gene encodes CDR1 SGHRS and CDR2 YFSETQ. J gave up 3 bases and V 4 bases, and 3 bases lay outside the gene matches. Written as DNA, the CDR3 is TGCGCCAGCAGCCAGGGACTAGCGGGAGGAACAGATACGCAGTATTTT. Its protein is CASSQGLAGGTDTQYF.

The chain links TRBV5-5 to TRBJ2-7; 11 bases match TRBD2. The CDR3 is 17 residues long. J lost 1 base, V lost 5 bases, and 11 bases had no gene match. CDR1 and CDR2 from the germline V gene are SGHKS and YYEKEE (reference sequence). The CDR3 DNA reads TGTGCCAGCAGACCACAGGGGATAGCGGGAGGGTCCTACGAGCAGTACTTC. Amino acids: CASRPQGIAGGSYEQYF.

The CDR3 DNA is TGTGCCAGCAAACCACTAGCGGCTAGCACAGATACGCAGTATTTT. The encoded protein is CASKPLAASTDTQYF. V gene TRBV6-4 combines with J gene TRBJ2-3, with 8 bases identical to TRBD2. Trimming cost V 7 bases and J 0 bases; bases outside gene matches: 6. Germline V gene data show CDR1 as MRHNA and CDR2 as SNTAGT. CDR3 length: 15 residues.

The chain links TRBV2 to TRBJ1-5, with TRBD1 identical over 11 bases. Trimming cost V 4 bases and J 0 bases; bases outside gene matches: 5. The CDR3 is 17 residues long. The germline gives CDR1 SNHLY, CDR2 FYNNEI. The CDR3 loop is CASSADRGPNSNQPQHF. The DNA of the CDR3 is TGTGCCAGCAGTGCGGACAGGGGGCCTAATAGCAATCAGCCCCAGCATTTT.

The table lists this clone with a count of one. This chain joins TRBV5-1 and TRBJ2-7; 9 bases match TRBD1. Germline V gene data show CDR1 as SGHRS and CDR2 as YFSETQ. Unmatched junction bases numbered 18, after V lost 3 bases and J lost 2 bases. The CDR3 length is 19 residues. CDR3 sequence reads: CASSSKSPGTGISPYEQYF. The CDR3 region has the DNA TGCGCCAGCAGCTCGAAAAGTCCCGGGACAGGGATTTCCCCCTACGAGCAGTACTTC.

This rearrangement joins TRBV5-4 to TRBJ2-3; TRBD2 aligns across 9 bases. CDR1 and CDR2 from the germline V gene are SGHNT and YYREEE (reference sequence). J was trimmed by 5 bases and V by 0 bases; bases with no gene match: 7. The CDR3 consists of 16 residues. As DNA, the CDR3 is TGTGCCAGCAGCTTGGAACCTAGCGGGAAGGTAGATACGCAGTATTTT. It translates to CASSLEPSGKVDTQYF.

V is TRBV5-1 and J is TRBJ1-2; D call uncertain. With 4 bases removed from V and 0 bases from J, the gap between germline ends came to 10 bases. The CDR3 extends over 14 amino acids. Germline CDR1 is SGHRS and CDR2 is YFSETQ. The CDR3 DNA follows: TGCGCCAGCAGCCCCCCCAAAGCTAACTATGGCTACACCTTC. It codes for CASSPPKANYGYTF.

The DNA of the CDR3 is TGCACCAGCAGCACCCGACTAGCGGAGGGCTCCTACGAGCAGTACTTC. Encoded protein: CTSSTRLAEGSYEQYF. The V gene is TRBV1, the J gene TRBJ2-7; TRBD2, the table's D call, lacks a check against the DNA. TRBV1 is a pseudogene locus. CDR3 length: 16 amino acids.

The J gene is TRBJ1-1, the V gene TRBV19; 8 bases align to TRBD1. Trimming cost V 4 bases and J 5 bases; bases outside gene matches: 3. The germline gives CDR1 LNHDA, CDR2 SQIVND (reference sequence). The CDR3 totals 13 residues. CDR3 amino acids: CASSRYRGTEAFF. The DNA for the CDR3 is TGTGCCAGTAGTAGGTACAGGGGGACTGAAGCTTTCTTT.

This chain connects TRBV18 to TRBJ2-5; no reliable D call. Trimming cost V 3 bases and J 0 bases, with 8 bases left between them. Per germline, CDR1 KGHSH and CDR2 LQKENI. This CDR3 contains 14 residues. The CDR3 loop reads CASSPGIYQETQYF. The CDR3 nucleotides read TGTGCCAGCTCACCGGGAATTTACCAAGAGACCCAGTACTTC.

The chain employs TRBV5-8 and TRBJ2-3; D might be TRBD1 (6 bases). The germline V and J ends were trimmed by 4 bases and 2 bases, with 14 bases remaining between them. The length of the CDR3 is 15 residues. The germline gives CDR1 SGHTS, CDR2 YDEGEE. CDR3 in amino acids: CASSHGQRHTDTQYF. As DNA, the CDR3 is TGTGCCAGCAGCCATGGACAGCGTCACACAGATACGCAGTATTTT.

This sequence joins TRBV30 and TRBJ2-1, with D hard to call. The V end lost 4 bases, the J end lost 2 bases, and 9 bases lay between the germline ends. Germline values: CDR1 GTSNPN, CDR2 SVGIG (reference sequence). This CDR3 region has 13 residues. The CDR3 sequence: CAWNAIAYNEQFF. In DNA form, the CDR3 reads TGTGCCTGGAACGCAATTGCCTACAATGAGCAGTTCTTC.

The chain joins TRBV11-3 to TRBJ2-3, with 12 bases that match TRBD2. The CDR3 consists of 16 residues. Unmatched junction bases numbered 8, after V lost 4 bases and J lost 6 bases. Germline V gene lookup returns CDR1 SGHNT and CDR2 YENEEA. The CDR3 region has the DNA TGTGCCAGCAGCTCCGGGACTAGCGGGTGGATGGATACGCAGTATTTT. This sequence encodes CASSSGTSGWMDTQYF.